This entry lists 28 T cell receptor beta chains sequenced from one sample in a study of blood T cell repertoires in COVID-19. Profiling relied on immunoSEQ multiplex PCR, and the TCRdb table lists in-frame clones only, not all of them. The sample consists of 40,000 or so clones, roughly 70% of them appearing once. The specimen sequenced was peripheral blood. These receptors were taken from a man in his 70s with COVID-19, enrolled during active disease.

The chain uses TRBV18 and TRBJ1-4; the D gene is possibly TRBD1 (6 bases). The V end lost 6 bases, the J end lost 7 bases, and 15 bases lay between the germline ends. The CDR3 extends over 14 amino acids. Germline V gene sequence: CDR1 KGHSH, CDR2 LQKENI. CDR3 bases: TGTGCCAGCTCCCAAAACGGGGGGGCTGAAAAACTGTTTTTT. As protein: CASSQNGGAEKLFF.

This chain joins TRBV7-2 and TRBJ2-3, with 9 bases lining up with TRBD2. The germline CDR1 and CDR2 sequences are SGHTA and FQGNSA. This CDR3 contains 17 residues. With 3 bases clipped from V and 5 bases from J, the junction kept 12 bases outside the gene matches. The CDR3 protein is CASSFLSSGGRGDTQYF. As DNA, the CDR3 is TGTGCCAGCAGCTTTTTGAGTAGCGGGGGCCGGGGAGATACGCAGTATTTT.

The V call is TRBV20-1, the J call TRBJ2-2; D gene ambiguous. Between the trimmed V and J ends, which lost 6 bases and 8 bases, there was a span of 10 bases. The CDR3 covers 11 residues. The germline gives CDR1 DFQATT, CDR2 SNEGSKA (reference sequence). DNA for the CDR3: TGCAGTGCGTCTAGGAAGGGGGAGCTGTTTTTT. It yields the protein CSASRKGELFF.

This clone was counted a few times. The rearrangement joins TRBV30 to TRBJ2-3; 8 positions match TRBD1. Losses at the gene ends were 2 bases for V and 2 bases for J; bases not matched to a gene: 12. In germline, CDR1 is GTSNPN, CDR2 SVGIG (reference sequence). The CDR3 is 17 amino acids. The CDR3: CAWSPPGQEIITDTQYF. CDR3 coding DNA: TGTGCCTGGAGTCCTCCGGGACAGGAGATAATCACAGATACGCAGTATTTT.

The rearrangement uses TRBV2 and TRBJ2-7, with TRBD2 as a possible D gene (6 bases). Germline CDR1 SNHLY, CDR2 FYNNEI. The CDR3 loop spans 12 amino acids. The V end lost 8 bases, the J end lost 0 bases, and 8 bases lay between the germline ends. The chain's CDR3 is CASGRSSYEQYF. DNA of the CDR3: TGTGCCAGCGGGAGGAGCTCCTACGAGCAGTACTTC.

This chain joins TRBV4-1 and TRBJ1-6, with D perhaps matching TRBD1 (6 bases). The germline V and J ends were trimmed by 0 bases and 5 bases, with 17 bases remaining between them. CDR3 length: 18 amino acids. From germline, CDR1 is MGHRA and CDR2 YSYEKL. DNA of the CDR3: TGCGCCAGCAGCCAAGATAAGGGGGGGAGGGGGAATAATTCACCCCTCCACTTT. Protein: CASSQDKGGRGNNSPLHF.

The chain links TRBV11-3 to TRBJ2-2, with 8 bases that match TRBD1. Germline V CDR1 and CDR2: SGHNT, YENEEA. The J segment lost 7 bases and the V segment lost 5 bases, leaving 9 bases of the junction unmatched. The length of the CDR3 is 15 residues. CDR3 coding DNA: TGTGCCAGCAGCGCTGACAGGGGCAACTACGGGGAGCTGTTTTTT. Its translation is CASSADRGNYGELFF.

CDR3 DNA sequence: TGTGCCAGCAGCATACACCGAGACAGAGGAAACTATGGCTACACCTTC. It yields the protein CASSIHRDRGNYGYTF. The chain has TRBV7-9 and TRBJ1-2; maybe TRBD1 (5 bases). Germline values: CDR1 SEHNR, CDR2 FQNEAQ (reference sequence). Deletions cut 5 bases from V and 2 bases from J, with 18 bases between. The CDR3 is 16 residues long.

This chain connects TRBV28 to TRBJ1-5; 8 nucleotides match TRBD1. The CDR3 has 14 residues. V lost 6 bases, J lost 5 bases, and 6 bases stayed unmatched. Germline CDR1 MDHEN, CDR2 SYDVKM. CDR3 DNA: TGTGCCAGCAGACAGGGGGGTAGGGATCAGCCCCAGCATTTT. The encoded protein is CASRQGGRDQPQHF.

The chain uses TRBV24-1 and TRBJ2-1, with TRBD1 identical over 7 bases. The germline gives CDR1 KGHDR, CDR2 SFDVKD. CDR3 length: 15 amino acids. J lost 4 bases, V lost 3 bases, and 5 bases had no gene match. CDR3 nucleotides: TGTGCCACCAGTGATCCATGGGACAGATACAATGAGCAGTTCTTC. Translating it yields CATSDPWDRYNEQFF.

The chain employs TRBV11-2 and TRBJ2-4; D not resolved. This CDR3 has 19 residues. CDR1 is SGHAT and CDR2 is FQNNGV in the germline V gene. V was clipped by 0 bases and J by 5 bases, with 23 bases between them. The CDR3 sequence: CASSLDSVTWVPAENIQYF. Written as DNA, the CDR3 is TGTGCCAGCAGCTTAGATAGTGTAACGTGGGTCCCCGCGGAAAACATTCAGTACTTC.

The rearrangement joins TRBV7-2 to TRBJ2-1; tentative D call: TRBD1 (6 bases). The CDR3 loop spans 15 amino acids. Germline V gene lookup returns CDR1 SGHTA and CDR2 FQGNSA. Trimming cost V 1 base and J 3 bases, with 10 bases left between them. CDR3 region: CASSLGPGVYNEQFF. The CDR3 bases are TGTGCCAGCAGCTTAGGGCCAGGGGTCTACAATGAGCAGTTCTTC.

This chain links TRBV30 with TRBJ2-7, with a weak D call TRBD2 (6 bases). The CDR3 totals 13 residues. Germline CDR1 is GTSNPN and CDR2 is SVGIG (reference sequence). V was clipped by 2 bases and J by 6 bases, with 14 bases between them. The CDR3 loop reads CAWSKRAEGEQYF. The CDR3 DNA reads TGTGCCTGGAGTAAGCGGGCAGAGGGCGAGCAGTACTTC.

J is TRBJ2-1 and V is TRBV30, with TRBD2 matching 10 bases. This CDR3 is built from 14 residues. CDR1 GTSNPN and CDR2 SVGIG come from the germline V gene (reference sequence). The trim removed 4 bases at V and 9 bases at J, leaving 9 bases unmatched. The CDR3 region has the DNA TGTGCCTGGAACATGCTAGCGGGAGTTGTTGAGCAGTTCTTC. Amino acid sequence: CAWNMLAGVVEQFF. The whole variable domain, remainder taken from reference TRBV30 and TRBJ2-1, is SQTIHQWPATLVQPVGSPLSLECTVEGTSNPNLYWYRQAAGRGLQLLFYSVGIGQISSEVPQNLSASRPQDRQFILSSKKLLLSDSGFYLCAWNMLAGVVEQFFGPGTRLTVL.

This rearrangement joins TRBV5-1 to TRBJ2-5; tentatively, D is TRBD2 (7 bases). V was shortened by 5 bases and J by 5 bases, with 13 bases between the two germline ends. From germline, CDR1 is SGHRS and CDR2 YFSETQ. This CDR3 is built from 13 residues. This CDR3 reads CASRLGGDETQYF. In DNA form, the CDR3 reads TGCGCCAGCAGACTAGGGGGGGATGAGACCCAGTACTTC.

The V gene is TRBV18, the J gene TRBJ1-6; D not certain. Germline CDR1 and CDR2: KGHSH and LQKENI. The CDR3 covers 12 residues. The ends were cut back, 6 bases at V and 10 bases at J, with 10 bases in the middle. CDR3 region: CASSHGESPLHF. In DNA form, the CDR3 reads TGTGCCAGCTCCCACGGGGAATCACCCCTCCACTTT.

The CDR3 DNA sequence: TGTGCCAGCAGTTTACCGGCGTCCCGGGACAGGGAGGGAGGCTATGGCTACACCTTC. Encoded protein: CASSLPASRDREGGYGYTF. The chain carries TRBV28 and TRBJ1-2, with 9 nucleotides matching TRBD1. V shed 2 bases and J 4 bases; nucleotides not matched to a gene: 17. CDR1 is MDHEN and CDR2 is SYDVKM in the germline V gene. This CDR3 region has 19 residues.

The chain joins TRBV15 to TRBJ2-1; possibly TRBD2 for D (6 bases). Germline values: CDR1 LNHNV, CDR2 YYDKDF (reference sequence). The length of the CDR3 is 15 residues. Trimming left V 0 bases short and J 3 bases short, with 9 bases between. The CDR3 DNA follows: TGTGCCACCAGCAGAGAGGGCGGGAACTACAATGAGCAGTTCTTC. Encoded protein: CATSREGGNYNEQFF. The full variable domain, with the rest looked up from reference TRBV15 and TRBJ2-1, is DAMVIQNPRYQVTQFGKPVTLSCSQTLNHNVMYWYQQKSSQAPKLLFHYYDKDFNNEADTPDNFQSRRPNTSFCFLDIRSPGLGDTAMYLCATSREGGNYNEQFFGPGTRLTVL.

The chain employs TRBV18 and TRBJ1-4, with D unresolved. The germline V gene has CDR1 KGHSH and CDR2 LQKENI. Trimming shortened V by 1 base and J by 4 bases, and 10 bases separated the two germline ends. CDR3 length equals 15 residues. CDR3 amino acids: CASSPRRINNEKLFF. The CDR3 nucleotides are TGTGCCAGCTCACCACGCAGGATAAATAATGAAAAACTGTTTTTT.

The CDR3 nucleotides are TGCGCCAGCAGCCCTACCGGGACTAGCGCAGATACGCAGTATTTT. Translated: CASSPTGTSADTQYF. The rearrangement uses TRBV5-1 and TRBJ2-3; 10 positions match TRBD2. The ends lost 4 bases at V and 4 bases at J; junction bases unmatched: 6. CDR3 length: 15 amino acids. The germline gives CDR1 SGHRS, CDR2 YFSETQ.

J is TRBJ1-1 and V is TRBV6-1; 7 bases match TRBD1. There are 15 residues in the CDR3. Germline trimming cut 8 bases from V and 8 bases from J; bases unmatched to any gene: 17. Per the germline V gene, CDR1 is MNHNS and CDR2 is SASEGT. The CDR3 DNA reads TGTGCCAGCCCAACCCGGACAGGTATCCTTTCGGAAGCTTTCTTT. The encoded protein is CASPTRTGILSEAFF.

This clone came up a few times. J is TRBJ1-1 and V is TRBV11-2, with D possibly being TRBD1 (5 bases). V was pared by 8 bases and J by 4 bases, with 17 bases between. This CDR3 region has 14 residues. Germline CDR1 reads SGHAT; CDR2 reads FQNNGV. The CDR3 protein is CASAATRGRTEAFF. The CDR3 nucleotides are TGTGCCAGCGCGGCGACAAGGGGTCGCACTGAAGCTTTCTTT. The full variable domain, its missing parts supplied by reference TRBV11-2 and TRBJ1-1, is EAGVAQSPRYKIIEKRQSVAFWCNPISGHATLYWYQQILGQGPKLLIQFQNNGVVDDSQLPKDRFSAERLKGVDSTLKIQPAKLEDSAVYLCASAATRGRTEAFFGQGTRLTVV.

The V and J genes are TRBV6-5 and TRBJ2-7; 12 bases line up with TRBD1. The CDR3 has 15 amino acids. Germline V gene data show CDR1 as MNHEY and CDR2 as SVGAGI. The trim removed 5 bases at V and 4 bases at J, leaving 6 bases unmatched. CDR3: CASSPGTGGWYEQYF. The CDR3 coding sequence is TGTGCCAGCAGTCCAGGGACAGGGGGCTGGTACGAGCAGTACTTC.

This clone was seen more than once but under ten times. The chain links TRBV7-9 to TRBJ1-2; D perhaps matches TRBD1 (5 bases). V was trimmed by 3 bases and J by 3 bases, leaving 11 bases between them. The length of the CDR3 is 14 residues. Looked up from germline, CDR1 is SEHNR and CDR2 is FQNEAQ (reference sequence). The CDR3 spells CASSLGRGDYGYTF. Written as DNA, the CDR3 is TGTGCCAGCAGCTTGGGGAGGGGTGACTATGGCTACACCTTC.

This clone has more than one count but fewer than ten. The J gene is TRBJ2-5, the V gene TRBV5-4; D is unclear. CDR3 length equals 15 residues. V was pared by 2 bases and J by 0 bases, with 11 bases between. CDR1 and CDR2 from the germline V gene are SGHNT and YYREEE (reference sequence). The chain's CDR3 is CASSLGVTHQETQYF. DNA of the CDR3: TGTGCCAGCAGCTTAGGAGTTACACACCAAGAGACCCAGTACTTC.

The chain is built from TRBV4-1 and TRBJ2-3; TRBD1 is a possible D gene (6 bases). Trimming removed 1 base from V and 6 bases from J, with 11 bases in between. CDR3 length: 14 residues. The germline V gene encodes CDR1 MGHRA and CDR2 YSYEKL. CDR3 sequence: CASSQVADRDTQYF. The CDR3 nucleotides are TGCGCCAGCAGCCAAGTCGCAGACAGGGATACGCAGTATTTT.

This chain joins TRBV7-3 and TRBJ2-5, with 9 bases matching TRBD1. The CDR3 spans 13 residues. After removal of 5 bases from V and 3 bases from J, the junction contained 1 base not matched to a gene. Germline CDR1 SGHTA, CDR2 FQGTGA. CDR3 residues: CASSRDREETQYF. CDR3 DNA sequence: TGTGCCAGCAGCCGGGACAGGGAAGAGACCCAGTACTTC.

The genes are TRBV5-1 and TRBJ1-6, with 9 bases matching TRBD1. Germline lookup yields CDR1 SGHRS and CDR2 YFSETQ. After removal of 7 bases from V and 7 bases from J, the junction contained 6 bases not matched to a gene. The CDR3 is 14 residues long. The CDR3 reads CASARTGENSPLHF. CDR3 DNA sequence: TGCGCCAGCGCGCGGACAGGGGAAAATTCACCCCTCCACTTT.